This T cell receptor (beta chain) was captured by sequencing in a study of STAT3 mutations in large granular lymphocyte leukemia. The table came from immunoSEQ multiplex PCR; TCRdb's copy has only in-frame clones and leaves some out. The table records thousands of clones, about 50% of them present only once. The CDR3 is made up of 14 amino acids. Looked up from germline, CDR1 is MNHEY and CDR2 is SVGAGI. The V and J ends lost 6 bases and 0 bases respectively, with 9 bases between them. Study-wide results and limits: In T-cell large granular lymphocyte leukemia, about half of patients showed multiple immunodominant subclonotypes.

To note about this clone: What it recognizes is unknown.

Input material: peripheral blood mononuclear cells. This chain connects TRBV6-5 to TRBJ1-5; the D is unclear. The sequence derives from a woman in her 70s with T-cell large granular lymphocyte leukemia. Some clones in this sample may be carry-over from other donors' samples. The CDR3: CASSTGYSNQPQHF. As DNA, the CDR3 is TGTGCCAGCAGCACGGGTTATAGCAATCAGCCCCAGCATTTT.